The 18 T cell receptor beta chains reported below all come from one sample, sequenced in a study of CD8 T cells in Susac syndrome. An input of about 0.5 to 1 ug of RNA was subjected to reverse transcription using random hexamers. TCRdb independently ran MiXCR on the immunoSEQ multiplex PCR reads; one entry per CDR3 protein. The sample lists hundreds of thousands of distinct CDR3 sequences, around 91% occurring once. Specimen: CD8+ T cells from PBMCs. The receptors shown here come from a human donor with multiple sclerosis.

V usage is TRBV29-1 and J usage is TRBJ1-1; 8 bases are a match to TRBD1. With 7 bases clipped from V and 4 bases from J, the junction kept 17 bases outside the gene matches. This CDR3 comprises 16 residues. Germline CDR1 and CDR2: SQVTM and ANQGSEA. This chain's CDR3 is CSGLGQVPQRGTEAFF. The CDR3 bases are TGCAGCGGCCTGGGACAGGTCCCCCAACGAGGCACTGAAGCTTTCTTT.

The chain is built from TRBV30 and TRBJ1-2, with no clear D. The CDR3 covers 15 residues. Trimming stripped 0 bases from V and 5 bases from J, with 16 bases between. CDR1 is GTSNPN, CDR2 SVGIG, per germline (reference sequence). CDR3 residues: CAWSVGVELNYGYTF. The DNA for the CDR3 is TGTGCCTGGAGTGTCGGGGTGGAGCTTAATTATGGCTACACCTTC.

This chain joins TRBV28 and TRBJ2-2, with 9 bases aligning to TRBD1. Germline V lookup: CDR1 MDHEN, CDR2 SYDVKM. The ends lost 7 bases at V and 6 bases at J; junction bases unmatched: 12. The CDR3 has 16 residues. The CDR3 loop reads CASTSPYRGQAGELFF. DNA for the CDR3: TGTGCCAGCACCTCACCCTACAGGGGGCAGGCCGGGGAGCTGTTTTTT. Variable domain in full (rest from reference TRBV28 and TRBJ2-2): DVKVTQSSRYLVKRTGEKVFLECVQDMDHENMFWYRQDPGLGLRLIYFSYDVKMKEKGDIPEGYSVSREKKERFSLILESASTNQTSMYLCASTSPYRGQAGELFFGEGSRLTVL.

The chain links TRBV20-1 to TRBJ1-5; no clear D gene. V gave up 4 bases and J gave up 7 bases, with 11 bases separating them. CDR3 length: 12 residues. Germline CDR1 is DFQATT and CDR2 is SNEGSKA (reference sequence). The DNA of the CDR3 is TGCAGTGCTATGACCCGGTTACAGCCCCAGCATTTT. This codes for CSAMTRLQPQHF.

The chain uses TRBV10-3 and TRBJ2-3; 9 bases map to TRBD1. Germline trimming cut 0 bases from V and 6 bases from J; bases unmatched to any gene: 16. The CDR3 runs 19 residues. Germline CDR1 is ENHRY and CDR2 is SYGVKD. CDR3 bases: TGTGCCATCAGTGAGTCCGCAACCCGGACAGGGGCCCGGGAGGATACGCAGTATTTT. Amino acids: CAISESATRTGAREDTQYF.

About this clonotype: A much more abundant neighbour one base away suggests this may be a read error. The chain recombines TRBV9 with TRBJ2-2; D gene uncertain. CDR1 and CDR2 from the germline V gene are SGDLS and YYNGEE. CDR3 length equals 12 residues. V dropped 6 bases and J dropped 2 bases, with 5 bases sitting between them. CDR3: CASNLNTGELFF. For the CDR3, the DNA is TGTGCCAGCAACCTTAACACCGGGGAGCTGTTTTTT.

With regard to this clonotype: One end of the junction varies from germline; a read error may be responsible. This chain connects TRBV27 to TRBJ2-5; D uncertain. The CDR3 spans 16 residues. Germline CDR1 is MNHEY and CDR2 is SMNVEV (reference sequence). The CDR3 sequence is CASSAIGTFHQQTQYF. As DNA, the CDR3 is TGTGCCAGCAGTGCTATCGGCACTTTCCACCAACAGACCCAGTACTTC.

V usage is TRBV7-6 and J usage is TRBJ2-1; maybe TRBD2 (6 bases). The CDR3 is made up of 17 amino acids. Germline assignment: CDR1 SGHVS and CDR2 FNYEAQ. The germline V and J ends were trimmed by 1 base and 4 bases, with 17 bases remaining between them. CDR3 protein: CASSLERVGSTYNEQFF. CDR3 nucleotides: TGTGCCAGCAGCTTAGAAAGGGTCGGGAGCACTTACAATGAGCAGTTCTTC.

The chain couples TRBV30 to TRBJ1-2, with no clear D. Germline V gene data show CDR1 as GTSNPN and CDR2 as SVGIG (reference sequence). Trimming took off 5 bases at V and 8 bases at J, with 9 bases between the two ends. The CDR3 runs 10 residues. CDR3 loop: CAWETGGYTF. CDR3 nucleotides: TGTGCCTGGGAAACGGGGGGCTACACCTTC.

This rearrangement joins TRBV18 to TRBJ2-2; either TRBD1 or TRBD2 may supply D (6 bases each). This CDR3 region has 17 residues. V shed 3 bases and J shed 4 bases, with 18 bases lying between them. The germline CDR1 and CDR2 sequences are KGHSH and LQKENI. CDR3 protein: CASSPVLRGAATGELFF. In nucleotides, the CDR3 is TGTGCCAGCTCACCCGTCTTAAGGGGGGCCGCCACCGGGGAGCTGTTTTTT.

This clonotype was seen once. The rearrangement joins TRBV12-3 or TRBV12-4 to TRBJ2-4; no reliable D call. With 7 bases removed from V and 0 bases from J, the gap between germline ends came to 13 bases. The CDR3 is made up of 15 amino acids. The CDR3 nucleotides are TGTGCCAGCACCTCGAGTGATCTAGCCAAAAACATTCAGTACTTC. Its translation is CASTSSDLAKNIQYF.

This clonotype was counted a single time. This rearrangement joins TRBV24-1 to TRBJ1-5; D is perhaps TRBD1 (5 bases). V lost 2 bases and J 0 bases, leaving 13 bases between the germline ends. This CDR3 region has 17 residues. Germline V CDR1 and CDR2: KGHDR, SFDVKD. The CDR3 here is CATSDSDTGYSNQPQHF. CDR3 DNA sequence: TGTGCCACCAGTGATTCGGACACTGGTTATAGCAATCAGCCCCAGCATTTT.

The chain has TRBV2 and TRBJ1-2, with no clear D. Per the germline V gene, CDR1 is SNHLY and CDR2 is FYNNEI. This CDR3 comprises 13 residues. V was cut by 8 bases and J by 6 bases, with 16 bases left in between. In DNA, the CDR3 is TGTGCCAGCTCTACTCCACCCCCTCATGGCTACACCTTC. It yields the protein CASSTPPPHGYTF.

V is TRBV21-1 and J is TRBJ2-3; the table names TRBD2, a call not compared with the DNA. TRBV21-1 is a pseudogene locus. The CDR3 runs to 15 residues. The CDR3 sequence is CASSKQRPSTDTQYF. The CDR3 DNA follows: TGTGCCAGCAGCAAACAGAGACCCTCCACAGATACGCAGTATTTT.

The chain links TRBV7-3 to TRBJ1-1; weak D call: TRBD1 (5 bases). This CDR3 is 13 amino acids long. Germline V gene lookup returns CDR1 SGHTA and CDR2 FQGTGA. V shed 0 bases and J shed 7 bases, with 9 bases lying between them. Here the CDR3 reads CASSLTTGHEAFF. The CDR3 DNA reads as TGTGCCAGCAGCTTAACAACAGGCCATGAAGCTTTCTTT.

This chain connects TRBV12-3 or TRBV12-4 to TRBJ2-7; 7 bases are a match to TRBD2. Losses at the gene ends were 4 bases for V and 7 bases for J; bases not matched to a gene: 10. CDR3 length equals 14 residues. The CDR3 protein is CASSSPGLTTEQYF. The DNA for the CDR3 is TGTGCCAGCAGTTCGCCGGGACTAACTACGGAGCAGTACTTC.

This sequence joins TRBV9 and TRBJ1-6; TRBD1 might be the D (6 bases). The CDR3 covers 13 residues. Germline CDR1 is SGDLS and CDR2 is YYNGEE. V shed 4 bases and J shed 10 bases, with 12 bases lying between them. The CDR3 sequence is CASSRGYGSPLHF. CDR3 nucleotide sequence: TGTGCCAGCAGCAGGGGGTATGGGTCACCCCTCCACTTT.

This sequence joins TRBV5-6 and TRBJ2-3; 8 bases match TRBD2. The V gene's germline CDR1 is SGHDT and CDR2 YYEEEE. The CDR3 extends over 15 amino acids. Trimming removed 0 bases from V and 0 bases from J; junction bases left unmatched: 0. The CDR3 nucleotides read TGTGCCAGCAGCTTGGCGGGGGGGAGCACAGATACGCAGTATTTT. Its protein is CASSLAGGSTDTQYF.